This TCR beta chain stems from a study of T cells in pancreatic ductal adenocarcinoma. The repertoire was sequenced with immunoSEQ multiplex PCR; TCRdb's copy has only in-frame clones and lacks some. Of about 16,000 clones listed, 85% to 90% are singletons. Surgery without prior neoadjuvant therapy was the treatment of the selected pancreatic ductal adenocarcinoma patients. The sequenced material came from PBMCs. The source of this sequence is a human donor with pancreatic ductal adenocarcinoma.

The chain's CDR3 is CASSTTGYSGANVLTF. CDR3 in DNA: TGTGCCAGCAGTACCACAGGGTACTCTGGGGCCAACGTCCTGACTTTC. This rearrangement joins TRBV5-4 to TRBJ2-6, with a weak D call TRBD1 (6 bases). From germline, CDR1 is SGHNT and CDR2 YYREEE (reference sequence). Trimming took 5 bases from V and 0 from J, leaving 12 bases between them. CDR3 size: 16 residues. Using reference TRBV5-4 and TRBJ2-6 for the parts outside the CDR3, the full variable domain is ETGVTQSPTHLIKTRGQQVTLRCSSQSGHNTVSWYQQALGQGPQFIFQYYREEENGRGNFPPRFSGLQFPNYSSELNVNALELDDSALYLCASSTTGYSGANVLTFGAGSRLTVL.